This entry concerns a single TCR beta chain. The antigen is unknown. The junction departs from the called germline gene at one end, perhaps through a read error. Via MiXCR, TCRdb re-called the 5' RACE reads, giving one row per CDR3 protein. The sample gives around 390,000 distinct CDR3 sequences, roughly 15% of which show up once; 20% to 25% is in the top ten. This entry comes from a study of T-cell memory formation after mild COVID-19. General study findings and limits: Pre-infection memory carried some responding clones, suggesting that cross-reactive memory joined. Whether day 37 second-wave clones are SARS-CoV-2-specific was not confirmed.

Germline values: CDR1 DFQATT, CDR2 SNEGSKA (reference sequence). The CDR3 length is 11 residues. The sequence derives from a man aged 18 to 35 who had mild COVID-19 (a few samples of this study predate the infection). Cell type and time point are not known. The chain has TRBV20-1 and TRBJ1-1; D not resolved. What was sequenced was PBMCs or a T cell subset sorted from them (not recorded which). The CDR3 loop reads CSARDPEGTFF. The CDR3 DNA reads TGCAGTGCTAGAGATCCCGAAGGAACCTTTTTT.